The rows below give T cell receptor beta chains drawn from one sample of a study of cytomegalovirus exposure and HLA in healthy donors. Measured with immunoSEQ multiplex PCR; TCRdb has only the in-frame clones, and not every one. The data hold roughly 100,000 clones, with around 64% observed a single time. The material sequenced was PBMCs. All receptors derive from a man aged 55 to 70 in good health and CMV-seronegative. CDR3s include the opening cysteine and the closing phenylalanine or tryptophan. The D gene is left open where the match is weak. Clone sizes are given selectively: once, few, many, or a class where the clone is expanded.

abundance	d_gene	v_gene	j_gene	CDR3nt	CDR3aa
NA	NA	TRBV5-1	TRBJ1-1	TGCGCCAGCCGTCCGCCGCTTGGGGGGGGAAGGACTGAAGCTTTCTTT	CASRPPLGGGRTEAFF
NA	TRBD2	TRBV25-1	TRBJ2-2	TGTGCCAGCAGTGTCGCACTAGCGGGAGCCCCCGCCGGGGAGCTGTTTTTT	CASSVALAGAPAGELFF
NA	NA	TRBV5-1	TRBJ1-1	TGCGCCAGCAGCTCGCTAACCCCAAGGACAGCCATGTATGATGAAGCTTTCTTT	CASSSLTPRTAMYDEAFF
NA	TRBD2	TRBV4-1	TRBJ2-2	TGCGCCAGCAGCCGGACTAGCGGGGGGGCCGCGAACACCGGGGAGCTGTTTTTT	CASSRTSGGAANTGELFF
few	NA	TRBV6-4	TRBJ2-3	TGTGCCAGCAGTGACTCGCTGTCGGGTGACACAGATACGCAGTATTTT	CASSDSLSGDTDTQYF
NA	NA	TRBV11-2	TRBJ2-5	TGTGCCAGCAGCTCGGACAAGACCCAGTACTTC	CASSSDKTQYF
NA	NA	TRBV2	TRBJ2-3	TGTGCCAGCAGTGTGGCGACTAGCACAGATACGCAGTATTTT	CASSVATSTDTQYF
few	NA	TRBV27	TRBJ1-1	TGTGCCAGCAGCCCTGACACGAACACTGAAGCTTTCTTT	CASSPDTNTEAFF
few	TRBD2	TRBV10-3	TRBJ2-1	TGTGCCAGTAGCGGGGGGGTAGCTGAGCAGTTCTTC	CASSGGVAEQFF
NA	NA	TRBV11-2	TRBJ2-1	TGTGCCAGCAGCTTGGGTCAGGTTCCCAACTACAATGAGCAGTTCTTC	CASSLGQVPNYNEQFF
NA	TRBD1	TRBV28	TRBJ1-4	TGTGCCAGCACCACAGGGACAGGGGGAGAAAAACTGTTTTTT	CASTTGTGGEKLFF
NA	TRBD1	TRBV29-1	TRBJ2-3	TGCAGCGCTCAACAGGGGGAAAGCACAGATACGCAGTATTTT	CSAQQGESTDTQYF
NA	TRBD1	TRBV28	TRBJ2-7	TGTGCCAGCAGCATCGGGACAGTAGGTTCCTACGAGCAGTACTTC	CASSIGTVGSYEQYF
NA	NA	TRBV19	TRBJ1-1	TGCGCCAGTAGTATAGTCCAGAACACTGAAGCTTTCTTT	CASSIVQNTEAFF
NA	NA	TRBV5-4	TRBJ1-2	TGTGCCAGCAGCTTGGATTGGACACTCAACTATGGCTACACCTTC	CASSLDWTLNYGYTF
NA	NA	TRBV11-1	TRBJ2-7	TGTGCCAGCAGCTTAGAAGGTTCCGGACCAGGGCACTACGAGCAGTACTTC	CASSLEGSGPGHYEQYF
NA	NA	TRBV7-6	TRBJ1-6	TGTGCCAGCAGCTTAGCCAGGGCAAATTCACCCCTCCACTTT	CASSLARANSPLHF
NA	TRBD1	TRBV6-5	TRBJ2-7	TGTGCCAGCAGCCGAGGGACAGGGAGCTCCTACGAGCAGTACTTC	CASSRGTGSSYEQYF
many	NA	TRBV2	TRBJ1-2	TGTGCCAGCTGGCGGGGCCCCCGTTTCGGCTATGGCTACACCTTC	CASWRGPRFGYGYTF
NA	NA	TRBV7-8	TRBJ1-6	TGTGCCAGCACCTTCCAGGACAGCGGTTCACCCCTCCACTTT	CASTFQDSGSPLHF
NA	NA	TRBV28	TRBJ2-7	TGTGCCAGCAGTTTTGAGGCCCTCTACGAGCAGTACTTC	CASSFEALYEQYF
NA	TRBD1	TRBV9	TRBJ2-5	TGTGCCAGCAGCGTAGGAAGGACAGGGTATCGACAGACCCAGTACTTC	CASSVGRTGYRQTQYF
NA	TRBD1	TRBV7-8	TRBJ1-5	TGTGCCAGCAGCTTAACCGGACAGGGGAGTAATCAGCCCCAGCATTTT	CASSLTGQGSNQPQHF
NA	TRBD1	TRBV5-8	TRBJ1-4	TGTGCCAGCAGCTTGGCACTGAAGGGGGCTGGGGAAAAACTGTTTTTT	CASSLALKGAGEKLFF
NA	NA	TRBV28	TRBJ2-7	TGTGCCAGCAGTTTAGGACTGGACTACGAGCAGTACTTC	CASSLGLDYEQYF
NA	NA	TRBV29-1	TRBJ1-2	TGCAGCGTTTGGGGGGGGCCAATTGGCTACACCTTC	CSVWGGPIGYTF
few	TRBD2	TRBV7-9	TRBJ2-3	TGTGCCAGCAGCAGGCGACTAGCGGGAAACACAGATACGCAGTATTTT	CASSRRLAGNTDTQYF
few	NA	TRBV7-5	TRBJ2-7	TGTGTCAGAAGCTTACCCCTCCGGGCAGGGAACTCCTACGAGCAGTACTTC	CVRSLPLRAGNSYEQYF
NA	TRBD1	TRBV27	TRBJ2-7	TGTGCCAGCAGCCCTTTACCGACAGGGATTAGGGCCTACGAGCAGTACTTC	CASSPLPTGIRAYEQYF
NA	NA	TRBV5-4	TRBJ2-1	TGTGCCAGCAGCCCCCGCGGGTTCGGCTTAAGCTCCTACAATGAGCAGTTCTTC	CASSPRGFGLSSYNEQFF
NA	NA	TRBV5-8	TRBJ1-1	TGTGCCAGCATGTGGCAGGGGACGCTGAACACTGAAGCTTTCTTT	CASMWQGTLNTEAFF